Each of the 19 T cell receptor beta chains below was sequenced from the same sample in a study of blood T cells in healthy people across ages. The use of a sample-barcoded 5' primer and a J-beta primer mix characterized a second PCR of roughly 7 to 11 cycles. TCRdb recomputed calls from the 5' RACE reads with MiXCR, one row per CDR3 protein. The sample yields 1.4 million to 1.5 million distinct CDR3 sequences, roughly 45% seen once. The sequencing input was blood. These receptors were collected from a woman between 18 and 29 years old in good health.

Comments on this clonotype: A clone one base away is much larger, so this may be a read error. V usage is TRBV5-1 and J usage is TRBJ2-3; D uncertain. The CDR3 covers 14 residues. The germline CDR1 and CDR2 sequences are SGHRS and YFSETQ. The CDR3 loop reads CTSSLAVSTDTQYF. The CDR3 nucleotides are TGCACCAGCAGCTTGGCGGTCAGCACAGATACGCAGTATTTT.

The chain links TRBV18 to TRBJ1-2, with 8 bases fitting TRBD1. Trimming took 3 bases from V and 4 from J; bases not matched to a gene: 7. The CDR3 length is 15 residues. The germline CDR1 and CDR2 sequences are KGHSH and LQKENI. In nucleotides, the CDR3 is TGTGCCAGCTCACCCGCTGGACAGGGAACCTATGGCTACACCTTC. Its translation: CASSPAGQGTYGYTF.

Only a few counts were recorded for this clonotype. V usage is TRBV7-2 and J usage is TRBJ2-3; D perhaps matches TRBD2 (6 bases). The CDR3 has 15 amino acids. V was cut by 6 bases and J by 3 bases, with 16 bases left in between. The V gene's germline CDR1 is SGHTA and CDR2 FQGNSA. The CDR3, as DNA: TGTGCCAGCAGGGACCGGGGGAGCGGGACAGATACGCAGTATTTT. Protein product: CASRDRGSGTDTQYF.

CDR3: CASKWQPYQETQYF. As DNA, the CDR3 is TGTGCCAGCAAGTGGCAGCCTTACCAAGAGACCCAGTACTTC. J is TRBJ2-5 and V is TRBV6-5, with D unresolved. This CDR3 is 14 amino acids long. V was shortened by 7 bases and J by 0 bases, with 12 bases between the two germline ends. Germline CDR1 and CDR2: MNHEY and SVGAGI.

This chain uses TRBV10-3 with TRBJ2-1; a weak D match, TRBD1 (5 bases). Trimming shortened V by 7 bases and J by 2 bases, and 9 bases separated the two germline ends. Germline CDR1 ENHRY, CDR2 SYGVKD. The CDR3 is 13 amino acids. The CDR3: CAITDSTYNEQFF. The DNA for the CDR3 is TGTGCCATCACCGACAGCACCTACAATGAGCAGTTCTTC.

This clonotype occurred a few times. The rearrangement uses TRBV30 and TRBJ2-4; weak D call: TRBD2 (5 bases). CDR1 GTSNPN and CDR2 SVGIG come from the germline V gene (reference sequence). The CDR3 is made up of 15 amino acids. Trimming removed 1 base from V and 1 base from J, with 11 bases in between. CDR3 amino acids: CAWSGGLRAKNIQYF. Written as DNA, the CDR3 is TGTGCCTGGAGTGGAGGGCTTAGGGCCAAAAACATTCAGTACTTC.

CDR3 coding DNA: TGTGCCAGCAGCCTAGGGACTCTGGGGTCCTACGAGCAGTACTTC. Protein product: CASSLGTLGSYEQYF. The gene calls are TRBV11-2 and TRBJ2-4; D possibly corresponds to TRBD2 (6 bases). The DNA end lines up better with TRBJ2-7; the J call may be wrong. The CDR3 has 15 amino acids. Germline lookup yields CDR1 SGHAT and CDR2 FQNNGV.

The chain combines TRBV4-1 with TRBJ2-5; D not certain. The V end lost 6 bases, the J end lost 5 bases, and 10 bases lay between the germline ends. CDR1 is MGHRA, CDR2 YSYEKL, per germline. The CDR3 runs 12 residues. The CDR3 loop is CASSSSVETQYF. CDR3 nucleotide sequence: TGCGCCAGCAGTTCGTCTGTGGAGACCCAGTACTTC.

This clonotype was found once. V usage is TRBV27 and J usage is TRBJ2-7; TRBD2 matches 8 bases. After removal of 4 bases from V and 3 bases from J, the junction contained 8 bases not matched to a gene. Germline lookup yields CDR1 MNHEY and CDR2 SMNVEV (reference sequence). There are 15 residues in the CDR3. CDR3 region: CASSSRTAGGYEQYF. DNA for the CDR3: TGTGCCAGCAGTTCCCGGACCGCGGGGGGCTACGAGCAGTACTTC.

This chain links TRBV5-1 with TRBJ2-1, with 11 bases lining up with TRBD2. Trimming removed 0 bases from V and 1 base from J; junction bases left unmatched: 3. This CDR3 comprises 17 residues. Germline V lookup: CDR1 SGHRS, CDR2 YFSETQ. CDR3: CASSLELAGASYNEQFF. The DNA of the CDR3 is TGCGCCAGCAGCTTGGAACTAGCGGGAGCATCCTACAATGAGCAGTTCTTC.

The V and J genes are TRBV3-1 and TRBJ2-5; D may match TRBD1 or TRBD2 (5 bases each). In germline, CDR1 is LGHDT, CDR2 YNNKEL (reference sequence). V dropped 9 bases and J dropped 7 bases, with 12 bases sitting between them. This CDR3 has 11 residues. The CDR3 sequence is CASSNGGTQYF. The DNA for the CDR3 is TGTGCCAGTAGCAATGGGGGGACCCAGTACTTC.

This rearrangement joins TRBV12-3 or TRBV12-4 to TRBJ1-3; possible D gene TRBD1, 6 bases. There are 15 residues in the CDR3. V was pared by 7 bases and J by 1 base, with 14 bases between. The CDR3 nucleotides read TGTGCCAGCACAAATGGGGGGGCGTCTGGAAACACCATATATTTT. It is translated as CASTNGGASGNTIYF.

There are a few counts of this clonotype. V usage is TRBV7-2 and J usage is TRBJ2-3; 14 bases are shared with TRBD2. Germline V gives CDR1 SGHTA, CDR2 FQGNSA. V shed 4 bases, J shed 1 base, and the junction held 4 bases outside the gene matches. This CDR3 has 17 residues. The CDR3 nucleotides read TGTGCCAGCAGCTCGGGACTAGCGGGGGCGGGCACAGATACGCAGTATTTT. It encodes CASSSGLAGAGTDTQYF. Drawing the rest from reference TRBV7-2 and TRBJ2-3, the complete variable domain is GAGVSQSPSNKVTEKGKDVELRCDPISGHTALYWYRQSLGQGLEFLIYFQGNSAPDKSGLPSDRFSAERTGGSVSTLTIQRTQQEDSAVYLCASSSGLAGAGTDTQYFGPGTRLTVL.

This clonotype was seen a single time. Its ends do not fully match the called genes, so a read error is possible. The chain recombines TRBV11-2 with TRBJ1-2; D might be TRBD1 (6 bases). Germline V gene lookup returns CDR1 SGHAT and CDR2 FQNNGV. This CDR3 is 18 amino acids long. The CDR3 bases are TGTGCCAGCAGCTTCAACTATCCCTTACAGGGATCTAACTATGACTACACCTTC. As protein: CASSFNYPLQGSNYDYTF.

This clonotype was detected only a few times. This sequence joins TRBV5-1 and TRBJ2-3, with TRBD1 matching 7 bases. J gave up 3 bases and V 4 bases, and 8 bases lay outside the gene matches. From germline, CDR1 is SGHRS and CDR2 YFSETQ. The length of the CDR3 is 15 residues. CDR3 sequence: CASSRDRQGTDTQYF. The CDR3 DNA reads TGCGCCAGCAGCAGGGACCGACAGGGAACAGATACGCAGTATTTT.

Regarding this clonotype: It may be a read error: a sequence one base away is much more abundant. The chain links TRBV4-1 to TRBJ2-7, with 8 nucleotides matching TRBD2. The V gene's germline CDR1 is MGHRA and CDR2 YSYEKL. The V gene end was trimmed by 3 bases and the J gene end by 1 base; junction bases not matched to a gene: 5. The CDR3 extends over 15 amino acids. The chain's CDR3 is CASSHPGLVSYEQYF. The CDR3, as DNA: TGCGCCAGCAGCCATCCGGGACTAGTATCCTACGAGCAGTACTTC.

This clonotype was seen at least ten times. The chain is built from TRBV29-1 and TRBJ2-5, with 7 bases fitting TRBD2. The CDR3 has 13 amino acids. V shed 5 bases, J shed 11 bases, and the junction held 14 bases outside the gene matches. CDR1 SQVTM and CDR2 ANQGSEA come from the germline V gene. CDR3 amino acids: CSVRSSGPLEQYF. CDR3 nucleotide sequence: TGCAGCGTTAGGTCTAGCGGACCCCTTGAGCAGTACTTC. The whole variable domain, filled in from reference TRBV29-1 and TRBJ2-5, reads SAVISQKPSRDICQRGTSLTIQCQVDSQVTMMFWYRQQPGQSLTLIATANQGSEATYESGFVIDKFPISRPNLTFSTLTVSNMSPEDSSIYLCSVRSSGPLEQYFGPGTRLLVL.

Concerning this clonotype: One end of the junction is discordant with germline, which a read error may explain. The chain joins TRBV5-5 to TRBJ2-1; the D is unclear. There are 13 residues in the CDR3. Germline V gene lookup returns CDR1 SGHKS and CDR2 YYEKEE (reference sequence). The CDR3 reads CASSSEVYIEQFF. Written as DNA, the CDR3 is TGTGCCAGCAGCTCCGAGGTTTACATTGAGCAGTTCTTC.

CDR3 region: CVTGSSYNEQYF. CDR3 coding DNA: TGTGTTACAGGGTCTTCCTACAATGAGCAGTACTTC. The rearrangement links TRBV7-2 to TRBJ2-5; tentatively, D is TRBD1 (6 bases). The length of the CDR3 is 12 residues. Germline CDR1 SGHTA, CDR2 FQGNSA.